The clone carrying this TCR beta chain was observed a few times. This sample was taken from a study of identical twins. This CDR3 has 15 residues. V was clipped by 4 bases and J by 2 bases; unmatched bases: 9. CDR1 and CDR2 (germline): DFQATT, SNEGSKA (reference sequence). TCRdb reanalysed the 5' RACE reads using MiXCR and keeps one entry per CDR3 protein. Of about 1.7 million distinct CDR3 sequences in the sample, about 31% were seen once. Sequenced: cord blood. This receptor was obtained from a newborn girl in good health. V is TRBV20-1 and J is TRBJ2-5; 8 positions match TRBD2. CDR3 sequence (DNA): TGCAGTGCTAAAAGGGGTAGCGGGATACAAGAGACCCAGTACTTC. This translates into CSAKRGSGIQETQYF.